A single sample is the source of the 17 T cell receptor beta chains below, sequenced in a study of technical replicates of blood from a handful of donors (dated by TCRdb to 2016 to 2017). Library prep was done by the immunoSEQ multiplex PCR assay. Drawn from immuneACCESS, this table holds only the in-frame rearrangements with V and J called that TCRdb kept. Clones are partly lost; checked studies trace under half to an unresolved V gene and leave the rest unexplained. The sample has about 97,000 clones on record, 95% to 96% of them singletons. The ten largest clones capture 0.36% of the sample. The specimen was T cells isolated from PBMCs. The receptors stem from a human donor in good health.

The V and J genes are TRBV28 and TRBJ2-5, with TRBD2 identical over 12 bases. J gave up 6 bases and V 5 bases, and 10 bases lay outside the gene matches. Looked up from germline, CDR1 is MDHEN and CDR2 is SYDVKM. The length of the CDR3 is 16 residues. Here the CDR3 DNA reads TGTGCCAGCAGTCTACGACTAGCGGGAGATGGAAAGACCCAGTACTTC. Translated, it gives CASSLRLAGDGKTQYF.

The chain couples TRBV7-2 to TRBJ2-7; possibly TRBD2 for D (5 bases). The V end lost 3 bases, the J end lost 7 bases, and 13 bases lay between the germline ends. This CDR3 has 13 amino acids. In germline, CDR1 is SGHTA, CDR2 FQGNSA. In DNA, the CDR3 is TGTGCCAGCAGCTTTGAGGGTGGGCGGGAGCAGTACTTC. Amino acid sequence: CASSFEGGREQYF.

This chain connects TRBV7-3 to TRBJ1-1, with D maybe TRBD1 (6 bases). This CDR3 comprises 12 residues. V lost 2 bases to trimming and J lost 7 bases, with 8 bases between them. Germline-derived CDR1 and CDR2 are SGHTA and FQGTGA. For the CDR3, the DNA is TGTGCCAGCAGCTTAGGGGGCTATGAAGCTTTCTTT. Translated, it gives CASSLGGYEAFF.

This chain uses TRBV5-6 with TRBJ2-7, with D possibly being TRBD2 (6 bases). This CDR3 has 15 amino acids. CDR1 is SGHDT, CDR2 YYEEEE, per germline. Trimming stripped 3 bases from V and 3 bases from J, with 16 bases between. This CDR3 reads CASSSAYLGLYEQYF. The CDR3 DNA sequence: TGTGCCAGCAGCTCGGCCTATTTGGGACTCTACGAGCAGTACTTC.

V is TRBV9 and J is TRBJ2-2; 7 bases map to TRBD2. The CDR3 spans 17 residues. The germline V gene has CDR1 SGDLS and CDR2 YYNGEE. J was trimmed by 6 bases and V by 0 bases; bases with no gene match: 11. Here the CDR3 DNA reads TGTGCCAGCAGCGTAGGGGCGGGAGTCGATCCGGCCGGGGAGCTGTTTTTT. Its translation: CASSVGAGVDPAGELFF. The full variable domain, with the rest looked up from reference TRBV9 and TRBJ2-2, is DSGVTQTPKHLITATGQRVTLRCSPRSGDLSVYWYQQSLDQGLQFLIQYYNGEERAKGNILERFSAQQFPDLHSELNLSSLELGDSALYFCASSVGAGVDPAGELFFGEGSRLTVL.

This chain uses TRBV11-2 with TRBJ2-1; unclear D gene. The CDR3 sequence is 15 residues long. The V end was cut by 4 bases, the J end by 6 bases, with 16 bases between. Looked up from germline, CDR1 is SGHAT and CDR2 is FQNNGV. The CDR3: CASSSTRSTGNEQFF. In DNA, the CDR3 is TGTGCCAGCAGCTCGACCCGCTCGACTGGCAATGAGCAGTTCTTC.

The chain combines TRBV2 with TRBJ2-3; maybe TRBD1 (6 bases). The CDR3 is 15 amino acids. Germline V gene sequence: CDR1 SNHLY, CDR2 FYNNEI. Trimming stripped 1 base from V and 0 bases from J, with 8 bases between. CDR3 protein: CASSEGGRSTDTQYF. Written as DNA, the CDR3 is TGTGCCAGCAGTGAAGGGGGGCGTAGCACAGATACGCAGTATTTT.

The chain is built from TRBV19 and TRBJ2-7; D is perhaps TRBD2 (5 bases). The CDR3 has 14 amino acids. V was shortened by 6 bases and J by 0 bases, with 12 bases between the two germline ends. The germline gives CDR1 LNHDA, CDR2 SQIVND (reference sequence). Here the CDR3 DNA reads TGTGCCAGTAGCTTTGGCGGGTACTCCTACGAGCAGTACTTC. Amino acid sequence: CASSFGGYSYEQYF.

This chain joins TRBV7-3 and TRBJ1-4, with a possible D match to TRBD1 (6 bases). CDR1 and CDR2 (germline): SGHTA, FQGTGA. There are 16 residues in the CDR3. Trimming cost V 6 bases and J 7 bases, with 21 bases left between them. The DNA of the CDR3 is TGTGCCAGCAGGGAGGGACACCGGGAGGTTAGTGAAAAACTGTTTTTT. Its protein is CASREGHREVSEKLFF.

The rearrangement joins TRBV5-1 to TRBJ1-2, with TRBD1 matching 9 bases. Losses at the gene ends were 4 bases for V and 2 bases for J; bases not matched to a gene: 9. CDR1 is SGHRS and CDR2 is YFSETQ in the germline V gene. This CDR3 region has 16 residues. As DNA, the CDR3 is TGCGCCAGCAGCCAAAGAGGACAGGGGAGGAACTATGGCTACACCTTC. This sequence encodes CASSQRGQGRNYGYTF.

The CDR3 reads CASSLGLAGGLYNEQFF. DNA for the CDR3: TGCGCCAGCAGCTTGGGACTAGCGGGAGGTCTGTACAATGAGCAGTTCTTC. The rearrangement uses TRBV5-1 and TRBJ2-1; 13 nucleotides align to TRBD2. Germline V CDR1 and CDR2: SGHRS, YFSETQ. V shed 0 bases, J shed 4 bases, and the junction held 4 bases outside the gene matches. CDR3 length: 17 amino acids.

This chain connects TRBV7-9 to TRBJ1-1; D may be TRBD1 (5 bases). Germline V lookup: CDR1 SEHNR, CDR2 FQNEAQ (reference sequence). The CDR3 contains 14 residues. V lost 1 base, J lost 6 bases, and 12 bases lay in between. The CDR3 spells CASSLGSGPAEAFF. CDR3 nucleotide sequence: TGTGCCAGCAGCTTAGGGTCAGGGCCGGCTGAAGCTTTCTTT.

The DNA of the CDR3 is TGTGCCAGCAGCTACTCAGATACGCAGTATTTT. Translating it yields CASSYSDTQYF. The gene calls are TRBV7-8 and TRBJ2-3; no clear D. V was clipped by 4 bases and J by 4 bases, with 3 bases between them. The CDR3 runs to 11 residues. Germline CDR1 SGHVS, CDR2 FQNEAQ.

The V and J genes are TRBV5-1 and TRBJ1-3; no firm D call. CDR3 length equals 16 residues. Germline V gene lookup returns CDR1 SGHRS and CDR2 YFSETQ. V lost 2 bases and J 0 bases, leaving 12 bases between the germline ends. The CDR3 coding sequence is TGCGCCAGCAGCTTATCTCAGGCGAGCTCTGGAAACACCATATATTTT. Translation gives CASSLSQASSGNTIYF. Supplemented by reference TRBV5-1 and TRBJ1-3, the full variable domain reads KAGVTQTPRYLIKTRGQQVTLSCSPISGHRSVSWYQQTPGQGLQFLFEYFSETQRNKGNFPGRFSGRQFSNSRSEMNVSTLELGDSALYLCASSLSQASSGNTIYFGEGSWLTVV.

A single count supports this clone. V usage is TRBV27 and J usage is TRBJ1-1; D gene unclear. Germline CDR1 reads MNHEY; CDR2 reads SMNVEV (reference sequence). This CDR3 comprises 15 residues. Trimming cost V 0 bases and J 4 bases, with 12 bases left between them. The CDR3 DNA sequence: TGTGCCAGCAGTTTATCTAGTTATATTGGCACTGAAGCTTTCTTT. Translation: CASSLSSYIGTEAFF.

The chain combines TRBV2 with TRBJ2-3, with D maybe TRBD2 (6 bases). Germline V CDR1 and CDR2: SNHLY, FYNNEI. The V end lost 6 bases, the J end lost 5 bases, and 18 bases lay between the germline ends. The CDR3 totals 15 residues. The CDR3 DNA follows: TGTGCCAGCAGGGAGACCGGGACTCCGCAAGATACGCAGTATTTT. Protein: CASRETGTPQDTQYF.

The chain combines TRBV10-3 with TRBJ2-7; D perhaps matches TRBD1 (6 bases). This CDR3 has 13 amino acids. V was shortened by 9 bases and J by 0 bases, with 12 bases between the two germline ends. Germline V gives CDR1 ENHRY, CDR2 SYGVKD. The CDR3 region is CAIRGLSSYEQYF. In DNA, the CDR3 is TGTGCCATAAGGGGGTTGAGCTCCTACGAGCAGTACTTC.